A single TCR beta chain is shown here with its context. Its antigen is still unknown. Germline assignment: CDR1 KGHSH and CDR2 LQKENI. Trimming pared 9 bases from V and 1 base from J, leaving 12 bases between. This CDR3 contains 13 residues. This entry belongs to a study of cytomegalovirus exposure and HLA in healthy donors. Study findings and constraints: The study flagged 150 to 200 TCR beta chains as cytomegalovirus-associated. It was likely that a cluster of highly shared sequence variants was a sequencing artifact. In a later analysis, HLA-associated beta chains showed higher expansion and lower generation probabilities than comparable chains.

13 Jbeta primers and 60 Vbeta primers were used for the PCR. Clones were read by immunoSEQ multiplex PCR, and TCRdb kept only the in-frame ones, dropping some. There are roughly 190,000 clones in the sample; around 87% occur only once, and roughly 1.9% lies in the top ten. The sequencing input was PBMCs. The sequence came from a woman under 30 in good health and CMV-seronegative. The chain employs TRBV18 and TRBJ1-1; tentative D call: TRBD1 (6 bases). The CDR3 protein is CASLGTSNTEAFF. The CDR3 nucleotides are TGTGCCAGTCTAGGGACATCGAACACTGAAGCTTTCTTT.